What follows are 17 T cell receptor beta chains derived from one specimen sequenced in a study of cytomegalovirus exposure and HLA in healthy donors. The PCR had 60 Vbeta and 13 Jbeta primers. This table comes from immunoSEQ multiplex PCR, and its TCRdb copy is limited to in-frame clones, with some not included. The table includes about 200,000 clones, 82% detected once. The specimen sequenced was PBMCs. The receptors derive from a woman aged 40 to 50 in good health and CMV-seronegative.

This clone has more than one count but fewer than ten. The chain employs TRBV11-3 and TRBJ2-5; D uncertain. Trimming shortened V by 4 bases and J by 1 base, and 13 bases separated the two germline ends. The CDR3 contains 15 residues. The V gene's germline CDR1 is SGHNT and CDR2 YENEEA. The CDR3 nucleotides read TGTGCCAGCAGCTCACACTACCCTCCCCAAGAGACCCAGTACTTC. Its protein is CASSSHYPPQETQYF. The variable domain in full, with the rest retrieved from reference TRBV11-3 and TRBJ2-5, is EAGVVQSPRYKIIEKKQPVAFWCNPISGHNTLYWYLQNLGQGPELLIRYENEEAVDDSQLPKDRFSAERLKGVDSTLKIQPAELGDSAVYLCASSSHYPPQETQYFGPGTRLLVL.

The V call is TRBV6-1, the J call TRBJ2-3; 9 nucleotides align to TRBD2. This CDR3 has 14 residues. The V segment lost 9 bases and the J segment 4 bases; nucleotides outside the gene matches: 8. CDR1 is MNHNS and CDR2 is SASEGT in the germline V gene. This chain's CDR3 is CASTLAGGPDTQYF. The CDR3, as DNA: TGTGCCAGTACCTTGGCGGGAGGGCCAGATACGCAGTATTTT.

V usage is TRBV27 and J usage is TRBJ2-7; 9 nucleotides line up with TRBD1. J lost 6 bases, V lost 3 bases, and 15 bases had no gene match. The CDR3 has 17 amino acids. Looked up from germline, CDR1 is MNHEY and CDR2 is SMNVEV (reference sequence). CDR3 bases: TGTGCCAGCAGTTTTTTTCTGCACGGACAGGGGTTCTCCGAGCAGTACTTC. Amino acid sequence: CASSFFLHGQGFSEQYF.

V gene TRBV28 combines with J gene TRBJ1-1, with TRBD1 matching over 8 bases. Trimming at V came to 4 bases and at J to 3 bases, leaving 7 bases not matched to a gene. The CDR3 runs 15 residues. Germline assignment: CDR1 MDHEN and CDR2 SYDVKM. Here the CDR3 DNA reads TGTGCCAGCAGTTCTCTGGACAGGGACGACACTGAAGCTTTCTTT. This sequence encodes CASSSLDRDDTEAFF.

J is TRBJ2-7 and V is TRBV4-1; 8 bases fit TRBD2. CDR3 length: 14 amino acids. Germline CDR1 reads MGHRA; CDR2 reads YSYEKL. V lost 8 bases and J lost 5; bases outside the gene matches: 11. The CDR3 here is CASPQSGGVNEQYF. The DNA of the CDR3 is TGCGCCAGCCCGCAGTCGGGAGGGGTAAACGAGCAGTACTTC.

This chain uses TRBV7-2 with TRBJ2-3, with D perhaps matching TRBD2 (5 bases). The CDR3 length is 16 residues. The V gene lost 1 base and the J gene lost 0 bases, with 11 bases spanning the gap. The germline gives CDR1 SGHTA, CDR2 FQGNSA. The CDR3: CASSLVASRSTDTQYF. The CDR3 bases are TGTGCCAGCAGCTTAGTGGCTAGCCGAAGCACAGATACGCAGTATTTT.

The gene calls are TRBV5-8 and TRBJ1-2; TRBD1 matches at 9 bases. The CDR3 covers 14 residues. The germline gives CDR1 SGHTS, CDR2 YDEGEE. The junction had 14 bases not matched to a gene; V was cut back by 4 bases and J by 13 bases. The CDR3 region has the DNA TGTGCCAGCAGCGCAACAGGGGGCCTTCCTTCAGGCACCTTC. Its protein product is CASSATGGLPSGTF. The complete variable domain, with remaining parts taken from reference TRBV5-8 and TRBJ1-2, reads EAGVTQSPTHLIKTRGQQATLRCSPISGHTSVYWYQQALGLGLQFLLWYDEGEERNRGNFPPRFSGRQFPNYSSELNVNALELEDSALYLCASSATGGLPSGTFGSGTRLTVV.

This chain links TRBV6-6 with TRBJ2-7, with TRBD1 matching 9 bases. With 8 bases clipped from V and 1 base from J, the junction kept 12 bases outside the gene matches. Germline CDR1 reads MNHNY; CDR2 reads SVGAGI (reference sequence). The CDR3 has 16 amino acids. CDR3 protein: CASQATPGQGSYEQYF. CDR3 DNA: TGTGCCAGCCAGGCGACCCCGGGACAGGGTTCCTACGAGCAGTACTTC.

CDR3 coding DNA: TGCGCCAGCACCATGAGCGGGAGGGCTACAGATACGCAGTATTTT. It is translated as CASTMSGRATDTQYF. This rearrangement joins TRBV5-1 to TRBJ2-3; 10 positions agree with TRBD2. There are 15 residues in the CDR3. Per the germline V gene, CDR1 is SGHRS and CDR2 is YFSETQ. V shed 6 bases, J shed 3 bases, and the junction held 7 bases outside the gene matches.

CDR3 sequence: CAISEGSGQGNQPQHF. The CDR3 DNA sequence: TGTGCCATCAGTGAGGGGTCTGGACAGGGGAATCAGCCCCAGCATTTT. The chain employs TRBV10-3 and TRBJ1-5; TRBD1 agrees at 9 bases. The length of the CDR3 is 16 residues. The germline V gene has CDR1 ENHRY and CDR2 SYGVKD. V gave up 2 bases and J gave up 4 bases; unmatched junction bases: 6.

The gene calls are TRBV6-4 and TRBJ1-5, with D unclear. CDR1 is MRHNA and CDR2 is SNTAGT in the germline V gene. The CDR3 length is 17 residues. The ends were cut back, 4 bases at V and 2 bases at J, with 18 bases in the middle. CDR3 sequence: CASSGPRRRVCNQPQHF. As DNA, the CDR3 is TGTGCCAGCAGTGGCCCCCGGCGGAGGGTATGCAATCAGCCCCAGCATTTT.

V and J are TRBV5-1 and TRBJ1-6; D perhaps matches TRBD1 (5 bases). Germline CDR1 and CDR2: SGHRS and YFSETQ. V lost 4 bases and J lost 9, with 17 bases in between. The CDR3 sequence is 15 residues long. The CDR3 DNA follows: TGCGCCAGCAGCCGAGTGGGGGGACCCACTTCACCCCTCCACTTT. Translated, it gives CASSRVGGPTSPLHF.

The chain combines TRBV19 with TRBJ1-5, with D unclear. With 7 bases removed from V and 4 bases from J, the gap between germline ends came to 14 bases. The CDR3 extends over 14 amino acids. Germline CDR1 is LNHDA and CDR2 is SQIVND (reference sequence). CDR3 residues: CASISDGTNQPQHF. Written as DNA, the CDR3 is TGTGCCAGTATAAGCGACGGAACAAATCAGCCCCAGCATTTT. The entire variable domain, with the rest obtained from reference TRBV19 and TRBJ1-5, is as follows: DGGITQSPKYLFRKEGQNVTLSCEQNLNHDAMYWYRQDPGQGLRLIYYSQIVNDFQKGDIAEGYSVSREKKESFPLTVTSAQKNPTAFYLCASISDGTNQPQHFGDGTRLSIL.

This clone occurred once. This chain links TRBV9 with TRBJ2-7, with TRBD1 identical over 8 bases. Looked up from germline, CDR1 is SGDLS and CDR2 is YYNGEE. CDR3 length: 15 residues. The trim removed 0 bases at V and 3 bases at J, leaving 5 bases unmatched. CDR3 sequence: CASSVGGTGDYEQYF. Here the CDR3 DNA reads TGTGCCAGCAGCGTAGGGGGGACAGGAGACTACGAGCAGTACTTC.

The gene calls are TRBV9 and TRBJ1-3, with TRBD1 identical over 7 bases. The CDR3 loop spans 14 amino acids. Germline loops: CDR1 SGDLS, CDR2 YYNGEE. V was clipped by 4 bases and J by 4 bases; unmatched bases: 5. The CDR3 DNA sequence: TGTGCCAGCAGCCTAGGGGGCGAAGGAAACACCATATATTTT. Protein sequence: CASSLGGEGNTIYF.

The chain combines TRBV12-5 with TRBJ1-1, with 8 nucleotides matching TRBD1. Germline V gene sequence: CDR1 LGHNT, CDR2 FRNRAP. The V and J ends lost 3 bases and 2 bases, in that order; junction bases with no gene match: 2. CDR3 length: 14 residues. The CDR3 reads CASGFGQGNTEAFF. In nucleotides, the CDR3 is TGTGCTAGTGGTTTTGGACAGGGAAACACTGAAGCTTTCTTT.

The chain links TRBV27 to TRBJ2-1, with 9 positions matching TRBD2. The CDR3 has 15 residues. V shed 3 bases and J 0 bases; nucleotides not matched to a gene: 0. Germline V gives CDR1 MNHEY, CDR2 SMNVEV (reference sequence). The CDR3, as DNA: TGTGCCAGCAGTTTGCGGGGGGGCTCCTACAATGAGCAGTTCTTC. This gives the protein CASSLRGGSYNEQFF.